These T cell receptor beta chains were read from a single sample in a study of blood T cell repertoires in COVID-19. TCRdb keeps only in-frame clones here, not all; method: immunoSEQ multiplex PCR. The sample lists around 250,000 clones; 85% to 90% were seen once. The sequenced sample was peripheral blood. The receptors come from a man between 60 and 75 years old with acute or convalescent COVID-19. Both conserved end residues are part of each CDR3. D genes are given only for firm matches. Clone size, where shown, is once, few, many, or a class for clones that have expanded.

J gene,D gene,clone size,V gene,CDR3 DNA,CDR3 protein
TRBJ2-1,TRBD2,.,TRBV6-5,TGTGCCAGCAGTTCCCTAGGGGCGGGAGAAGACAATGAGCAGTTCTTC,CASSSLGAGEDNEQFF
TRBJ2-7,TRBD2,.,TRBV5-4,TGTGCCAGCAGCGCTACTAGCGGGAGAGGTTACGAGCAGTACTTC,CASSATSGRGYEQYF
TRBJ2-7,TRBD2,.,TRBV14,TGTGCCAGCAGCCAACTCCGGGGGGCCTACGAGCAGTACTTC,CASSQLRGAYEQYF
TRBJ1-1,.,.,TRBV5-8,TGTGCCAGCAGCTTACAGAGTCGCACTGAAGCTTTCTTT,CASSLQSRTEAFF
TRBJ1-4,TRBD1,.,TRBV19,TGTGCCAGTAGTACCACAGGGGGAAGTTGGGGTGAAAAACTGTTTTTT,CASSTTGGSWGEKLFF
TRBJ1-2,.,.,TRBV28,TGTGCCAGCAAACCCGGCTATGGCTACACCTTC,CASKPGYGYTF
TRBJ2-7,TRBD1,.,TRBV11-3,TGTGCCAGCAGCCGGGTGGCGACAAACCGGGACAGGACCTACGAGCAGTACTTC,CASSRVATNRDRTYEQYF
TRBJ2-4,TRBD2,few,TRBV7-9,TGTGCCAGCAGCTTGGCTAGCGGGAGGGTGAACATTCAGTACTTC,CASSLASGRVNIQYF
TRBJ2-2,TRBD2,.,TRBV6-1,TGTGCCAGCAGTGAAGTGACAGGACTTCTAGCGGGAGGGCCCGCCACCGGGGAGCTGTTTTTT,CASSEVTGLLAGGPATGELFF
TRBJ1-4,TRBD1,.,TRBV19,TGTGCCAGTAGTCAACGGACAGGGGGTGAAAAACTGTTTTTT,CASSQRTGGEKLFF
TRBJ2-3,.,once,TRBV9,TGTGCCAGCAGCGTAGCCCGCCCGGGCACAGATACGCAGTATTTT,CASSVARPGTDTQYF
TRBJ2-1,.,.,TRBV11-2,TGTGCCAGCAACCCGGGTGGGAGCTCCTACAATGAGCAGTTCTTC,CASNPGGSSYNEQFF
TRBJ2-1,.,.,TRBV6-1,TGTGCCAGCAGTGAAGTCAGAAGCTACAATGAGCAGTTCTTC,CASSEVRSYNEQFF
TRBJ2-5,.,.,TRBV3-1/TRBV3-2,TGTGCCAGCAGCCAAGGTAACGCGTTTCAAGAGACCCAGTACTTC,CASSQGNAFQETQYF
TRBJ1-4,.,once,TRBV12-3/TRBV12-4,TGTGCCAGCGGGCTCGGGGGAAATGAAAAACTGTTTTTT,CASGLGGNEKLFF
TRBJ2-7,TRBD2,.,TRBV19,TGTGCCAGTAGTATAGGTGGGACTAGCGGTGTCCGGGACGAGCAGTACTTC,CASSIGGTSGVRDEQYF
TRBJ1-1,TRBD1,once,TRBV2,TGTGCCAGCAGGAGGACAGGGGTCGCTGAAGCTTTCTTT,CASRRTGVAEAFF
TRBJ1-5,.,once,TRBV6-5,TGTGCCAGCAGTTACCAGCCCCAGGGGCCCCAGCATTTT,CASSYQPQGPQHF
TRBJ1-1,.,.,TRBV13,TGTGCCAGCAGCTTAGGGGGCCAAGCGAACACTGAAGCTTTCTTT,CASSLGGQANTEAFF
TRBJ2-7,TRBD1,once,TRBV19,TGTGCCAGTAGTCCCCGTCGGCAGGGGGACTCCTACGAGCAGTACTTC,CASSPRRQGDSYEQYF
TRBJ2-5,TRBD2,once,TRBV10-3,TGTGCCATCAGTGATGATAGCGGGGGAGAGACCCAGTACTTC,CAISDDSGGETQYF
TRBJ2-7,TRBD1,.,TRBV5-4,TGTGCCAGCAGCGTCACAGGGGGGTTCGATTACGAGCAGTACTTC,CASSVTGGFDYEQYF
TRBJ2-1,TRBD1,.,TRBV4-3,TGCGCCAGCAGCCAATCCGGGACAGGGTTAAAAGACAATGAGCAGTTCTTC,CASSQSGTGLKDNEQFF
TRBJ2-2,.,.,TRBV11-2,TGTGCCAGCAGCTCCCCCGCCGGTGACGGGGAGCTGTTTTTT,CASSSPAGDGELFF
TRBJ1-2,.,.,TRBV29-1,TGCAGCGTTGATCTCCCTCAACCTACTAACTATGGCTACACCTTC,CSVDLPQPTNYGYTF
TRBJ2-1,.,.,TRBV6-5,TGTGCCAGCAGTTATGCCAGGACCCCGGGAGATGAGCAGTTCTTC,CASSYARTPGDEQFF
TRBJ2-7,TRBD1,.,TRBV14,TGTGCCAGCAGCCTACGCCGGGGACAGGGTAACTACTACGAGCAGTACTTC,CASSLRRGQGNYYEQYF
TRBJ2-1,TRBD2,.,TRBV2,TGTGCCAGCATCCCGAGCGGGAGGATTAATGAGCAGTTCTTC,CASIPSGRINEQFF
TRBJ1-6,.,.,TRBV19,TGTGCCACTGGGACAAAGGGAAATTCACCCCTCCACTTT,CATGTKGNSPLHF
TRBJ2-3,TRBD2,.,TRBV28,TGTGCCAGCCAAGCGGGAGGATCAGATACGCAGTATTTT,CASQAGGSDTQYF
TRBJ2-7,TRBD1,.,TRBV6-5,TGTGCCAGCAGGTCGACAGGGCCCTGGGAGCAGTACTTC,CASRSTGPWEQYF
TRBJ2-3,TRBD2,.,TRBV24-1,TGTGCCACCAGTGATTCTAGCGGGGGTTCTCCAGATACGCAGTATTTT,CATSDSSGGSPDTQYF
TRBJ2-7,TRBD1,.,TRBV28,TGTGCCAGCAGCTCAGCGGACAGGGGCCTCTCCTACGAGCAGTACTTC,CASSSADRGLSYEQYF
TRBJ1-5,.,.,TRBV19,TGTGCCAGTAGTATAGAGGCCCTGACTCTTAGCAATCAGCCCCAGCATTTT,CASSIEALTLSNQPQHF
TRBJ2-1,TRBD2,.,TRBV6-5,TGTGCCAGCAGTACTAGCGGGACCTCCTACAATGAGCAGTTCTTC,CASSTSGTSYNEQFF
TRBJ1-2,.,.,TRBV10-3,TGTGCCATCAGTGAGGACAGGACGGGCTATGGCTACACCTTC,CAISEDRTGYGYTF
TRBJ2-3,.,.,TRBV6-5,TGTGCCAGCACCCAGTCAGATACGCAGTATTTT,CASTQSDTQYF
TRBJ2-4,.,.,TRBV7-3,TGTGCCAGCAGCACCCCTCAGGGGGCCAAAAACATTCAGTACTTC,CASSTPQGAKNIQYF
TRBJ2-7,.,.,TRBV7-3,TGTGCCAGCAGCCCGGGCATAGGGGCAAACTGGGAGCAGTACTTC,CASSPGIGANWEQYF
TRBJ2-4,.,.,TRBV28,TGTGCCAGCACCGGAGGGGGGGATACCAAAAACATTCAGTACTTC,CASTGGGDTKNIQYF
TRBJ2-4,TRBD1,.,TRBV7-8,TGTGCCAGCAGCTGGACAGGGACTTCGAACATTCAGTACTTC,CASSWTGTSNIQYF
TRBJ1-2,.,.,TRBV11-2,TGTGCCAGCAGCGGAGATGAGTATGGCTACACCTTC,CASSGDEYGYTF
TRBJ1-2,TRBD1,.,TRBV11-2,TGTGCCAGCAGCGTCCTTACCGGGACAGGGACCTATGGCTACACCTTC,CASSVLTGTGTYGYTF
TRBJ1-1,.,.,TRBV6-5,TGTGCCAGCAGCCTCGGCAGGGGAAACACTGAAGCTTTCTTT,CASSLGRGNTEAFF
TRBJ2-4,.,.,TRBV4-2,TGTGCCAGCAGCCAAGATAGGGGTAACGACATTCAGTACTTC,CASSQDRGNDIQYF
TRBJ2-5,.,.,TRBV11-2,TGTGCCAGCAGCTTAGAGGAATTGCGGGAGACCCAGTACTTC,CASSLEELRETQYF
TRBJ2-1,TRBD2,.,TRBV6-2/TRBV6-3,TGTGCCAGCAGTGCAGGGACTAGCGGGAGTAATGAGCAGTTCTTC,CASSAGTSGSNEQFF
TRBJ1-5,.,.,TRBV6-5,TGTGCCAGCAGTCGAAATCGAGCGGGCAATCAGCCCCAGCATTTT,CASSRNRAGNQPQHF
TRBJ2-3,.,.,TRBV27,TGTGCCAGCAGCCCTTTCGGGAGAATCACAGATACGCAGTATTTT,CASSPFGRITDTQYF
TRBJ1-1,.,.,TRBV9,TGTGCCAGCACCCTAACCCCGCTGCCGAACACTGAAGCTTTCTTT,CASTLTPLPNTEAFF
TRBJ1-1,.,.,TRBV18,TGTGCCAGCTCCCCGGATCGGGTTTCGGCTTTCTTT,CASSPDRVSAFF
TRBJ1-1,.,.,TRBV3-1/TRBV3-2,TGTGCCAGCACTACACTAAGGAAGGTAGAGAACACTGAAGCTTTCTTT,CASTTLRKVENTEAFF
TRBJ2-7,TRBD2,.,TRBV19,TGTGCCAGTAGTCCCCCCACTAGCGGGAGTTCCTACGAGCAGTACTTC,CASSPPTSGSSYEQYF
TRBJ2-7,.,once,TRBV19,TGTGCCAGTAGGAAAACAGAAAACTACGAGCAGTACTTC,CASRKTENYEQYF
TRBJ1-2,.,.,TRBV18,TGTGCCAGCTCACCAACGGAGGACTATGGCTACACCTTC,CASSPTEDYGYTF
TRBJ1-2,.,.,TRBV6-2/TRBV6-3,TGTGCCAGCAGTTACCGGGACGGGAGGGACGGCTACACCTTC,CASSYRDGRDGYTF
TRBJ2-2,.,.,TRBV3-1/TRBV3-2,TGTGCCAGCGAGGGTAACACCGGGGAGCTGTTTTTT,CASEGNTGELFF